This T cell receptor beta chain appears in the sequencing data of a study of blood T cell repertoires in COVID-19. About the study: T cells, B-cell-depleted T cells, or PBMCs provided the cDNA or gDNA that served as material.

Generated by immunoSEQ multiplex PCR, the TCRdb table keeps only in-frame clones and is missing some. The sample has 150,000 to 190,000 clones; about 85% are singletons. Seattle's cohort entered during active infection and was followed longitudinally. This clone occurred a few times. The germline gives CDR1 MNHEY, CDR2 SVGAGI. The CDR3 consists of 15 residues. The V segment lost 5 bases and the J segment 6 bases; nucleotides outside the gene matches: 7. This TCR was sampled from a woman aged 55-70 years with COVID-19, enrolled during active disease. The chain is built from TRBV6-5 and TRBJ1-5, with 10 bases lining up with TRBD1. The specimen was peripheral blood. The CDR3 protein is CASSPDRGLGQPQHF. Written as DNA, the CDR3 is TGTGCCAGCAGTCCCGACAGGGGGCTAGGTCAGCCCCAGCATTTT.